A single sample gave rise to the 18 T cell receptor beta chains below, sequenced in a study of T cell clusters in autoimmune cytopenias. Each sample's input was approximately 0.25 ug genomic DNA, roughly 38,000 genome equivalents. TRB was amplified by touch-down multiplex PCR, primer pools A and B combined. TCRdb re-called the multiplex PCR reads and catalogs CDR3 proteins one per entry, DNA excluded. The sample data list a few thousand distinct CDR3 sequences. Sequenced sample: peripheral blood. These receptors originate from a human donor with an autoimmune cytopenia or autoimmune hepatitis (not recorded which).

The chain joins TRBV6-5 to TRBJ1-1; TCRdb indicates TRBD1, and absent DNA this call remains unverified. Germline V gene lookup returns CDR1 MNHEY and CDR2 SVGAGI. The CDR3 has 13 residues. The CDR3 reads CASRPGGNTEAFF.

This clonotype is medium-sized (0.01 to 0.1%) by frequency. This chain links TRBV5-5 with TRBJ2-7; without DNA, the TCRdb call of TRBD1 cannot be checked. This CDR3 is built from 13 residues. From germline, CDR1 is SGHKS and CDR2 YYEKEE (reference sequence). CDR3 sequence reads: CASSLGQVVSKYF.

The chain links TRBV4-2 to TRBJ2-3. Germline V gene sequence: CDR1 LGHNA, CDR2 YNFKEQ. CDR3 size: 15 residues. CDR3 region: CASSPDRVGTDTQYF.

The chain employs TRBV5-4 and TRBJ1-2. Germline V CDR1 and CDR2: SGHNT, YYREEE (reference sequence). The CDR3 spans 13 residues. The CDR3 loop is CASSLRVNYGYTF.

According to its frequency, this clonotype is medium-sized. V is TRBV30 and J is TRBJ1-4; TCRdb indicates TRBD1, and absent DNA this call remains unverified. The V gene's germline CDR1 is GTSNPN and CDR2 SVGIG (reference sequence). CDR3 length equals 14 residues. CDR3 amino acids: CAWSRTATNEKLFF.

Frequency places this clonotype as medium-sized. The chain uses TRBV29-1 and TRBJ1-1; TCRdb returns TRBD1, unconfirmable since there is no DNA. CDR1 and CDR2 from the germline V gene are SQVTM and ANQGSEA. There are 14 residues in the CDR3. CDR3 protein: CSVERRGVDTEAFF.

This clonotype is labeled medium-sized based on frequency. The CDR3 loop reads CAWSSGPPEQFF. The J gene is TRBJ2-1, the V gene TRBV30; there is no DNA to check the TCRdb D call of TRBD2. CDR1 and CDR2 (germline): GTSNPN, SVGIG (reference sequence). The CDR3 is 12 residues long.

By frequency, this clonotype is medium-sized. The chain has TRBV6-5 and TRBJ2-2; the D call from TCRdb, TRBD2, cannot be confirmed without DNA. Germline CDR1 MNHEY, CDR2 SVGAGI. CDR3 length equals 16 residues. The CDR3 region is CASSYSGREYGGELFF.

The chain joins TRBV28 to TRBJ2-1; TCRdb picks TRBD1, but there is no DNA to check that call. This CDR3 contains 15 residues. CDR1 is MDHEN and CDR2 is SYDVKM in the germline V gene. Here the CDR3 reads CASSTWANSINEQFF.

Considering frequency, this clonotype is medium-sized. The chain has TRBV6-6 and TRBJ2-2; TCRdb reports TRBD1, a call that lacks DNA to check it against. The V gene's germline CDR1 is MNHNY and CDR2 SVGAGI (reference sequence). The CDR3 covers 15 residues. This chain's CDR3 is CASSLQGGNTGELFF.

Judged by frequency, this clonotype is medium-sized. The chain links TRBV29-1 to TRBJ2-7; with no DNA, the TCRdb D assignment of TRBD1 cannot be verified. This CDR3 has 14 amino acids. In germline, CDR1 is SQVTM, CDR2 ANQGSEA. The CDR3 is CSVEGGGPSYEQYF.

In terms of frequency, this clonotype is medium-sized. J is TRBJ2-3 and V is TRBV5-5; with no DNA, the TCRdb D assignment of TRBD1 cannot be verified. CDR3 length equals 15 residues. Germline CDR1 and CDR2: SGHKS and YYEKEE (reference sequence). CDR3 sequence reads: CASSLFGGGGDTQYF.

The chain links TRBV20-1 to TRBJ1-5; TCRdb designates TRBD1, a call that cannot be tested without DNA. The CDR3 has 13 residues. Germline V CDR1 and CDR2: DFQATT, SNEGSKA (reference sequence). CDR3 loop: CSAESGANQPQHF.

This clonotype is classed as medium-sized (0.01 to 0.1%) by frequency. The genes are TRBV30 and TRBJ2-7; TCRdb's assignment of TRBD1 cannot be checked, as there is no DNA. The CDR3 runs 14 residues. Germline V lookup: CDR1 GTSNPN, CDR2 SVGIG (reference sequence). The CDR3 here is CAWRRTGGGYEQYF.

This clonotype shows up as medium-sized by frequency. This CDR3 reads CAISESLATDTQYF. The chain has TRBV10-3 and TRBJ2-3. CDR1 is ENHRY, CDR2 SYGVKD, per germline. This CDR3 is 14 amino acids long.

V gene TRBV7-9 combines with J gene TRBJ2-7; TCRdb calls TRBD1, which cannot be checked without DNA. The CDR3 contains 14 residues. Germline lookup yields CDR1 SEHNR and CDR2 FQNEAQ (reference sequence). CDR3 sequence: CASSFVTGSQEQYF. Filled out from reference TRBV7-9 and TRBJ2-7, the complete variable domain reads DTGVSQNPRHKITKRGQNVTFRCDPISEHNRLYWYRQTLGQGPEFLTYFQNEAQLEKSRLLSDRFSAERPKGSFSTLEIQRTEQGDSAMYLCASSFVTGSQEQYFGPGTRLTVT.

Considering frequency, this clonotype is medium-sized (0.01 to 0.1%). V gene TRBV6-2 or TRBV6-3 combines with J gene TRBJ2-1; with no DNA, the TCRdb D assignment of TRBD2 cannot be verified. Germline V gene lookup returns CDR1 MNHEY and CDR2 SVGEGT. This CDR3 is 16 amino acids long. Here the CDR3 reads CASRSGRGPSYNEQFF.

The chain's CDR3 is CATSDSSGGASTDTQYF. This chain joins TRBV24-1 and TRBJ2-3; there is no DNA to check the TCRdb D call of TRBD2. There are 17 residues in the CDR3. Germline V CDR1 and CDR2: KGHDR, SFDVKD.